A selection of T cell receptor beta chains follows, all from one sample in a study of blood T cells in healthy people across ages. In TCRdb, the 5' RACE reads were re-called with MiXCR into one record per CDR3 protein. The table lists over 750,000 distinct CDR3 sequences, approximately 25% of them singletons. These same data were also listed under a study on T cells of mothers and their children.

Sequencing input: blood. The receptors derive from a boy between 10 and 17 years old in good health. The CDR3 runs from the conserved cysteine through the conserved F or W. D genes are given only for firm matches. For some rows the clone size is stated as once, few or many, or as a class when expanded; others skip it.

TGTGCCAGCAGTTTCAGTGCCCAGGCGGGTCAGCCCCAGCATTTT,CASSFSAQAGQPQHF,.,TRBJ1-5,.,TRBV12-3/TRBV12-4
TGTGCCAGCAGCCCGGACCGCCGTCGGGAGACCCAGTACTTC,CASSPDRRRETQYF,few,TRBJ2-5,.,TRBV28
TGCAGTGCTAGAGATGGTGACAGGGGATTTCAGCCCCAGCATTTT,CSARDGDRGFQPQHF,.,TRBJ1-5,TRBD1,TRBV20-1
TGTGCCAGCAGCCCAGCGGGGGGGCTGGGCACAGATACGCAGTATTTT,CASSPAGGLGTDTQYF,few,TRBJ2-3,TRBD2,TRBV12-3/TRBV12-4
TGTGCCAGCAGCCCGAGCGGGGGGTTCACAGATACGCAGTATTTT,CASSPSGGFTDTQYF,few,TRBJ2-3,TRBD2,TRBV3-1
TGTGCCAGCAGCGAGCCCGGGACAGGGGCGAAGGGTGAGACCCAGTACTTC,CASSEPGTGAKGETQYF,few,TRBJ2-5,TRBD1,TRBV12-3/TRBV12-4
TGTGCCAGCAGTCTCCGGACTAGCGGGAGCGAGCAGTACTTC,CASSLRTSGSEQYF,few,TRBJ2-7,TRBD2,TRBV12-3/TRBV12-4
TGTGCCAGCAGTGAGCCAGGGAACGAGCAGTACTTC,CASSEPGNEQYF,few,TRBJ2-7,.,TRBV2
TGTGCCAGCAGCCAACAGGGACTCCACGAGCAGTACTTC,CASSQQGLHEQYF,few,TRBJ2-7,.,TRBV7-9
TGTGCCAGCACGTTACAGTTGTCAGATACGCAGTATTTT,CASTLQLSDTQYF,few,TRBJ2-3,.,TRBV2
TGTGCCAGCAGTTACTCGGGTTCTCGCGACTACACCTTC,CASSYSGSRDYTF,few,TRBJ1-2,.,TRBV6-5
TGTGCCAGCAGTTTGGGTTGGGCTAGCGCCGGTTACAATGAGCAGTTCTTC,CASSLGWASAGYNEQFF,.,TRBJ2-1,.,TRBV28
TGTGCCAGCAGCCAAGGTCCAGCCCTTTCGCCCCAGCATTTT,CASSQGPALSPQHF,few,TRBJ1-5,.,TRBV3-1
TGTGCCAGTCGATTGGAGACCCAGTACTTC,CASRLETQYF,few,TRBJ2-5,.,TRBV6-2/TRBV6-3
TGTGCCAGCAGTTTTGGGGGGGGAGAGACCCAGTACTTC,CASSFGGGETQYF,many,TRBJ2-5,TRBD2,TRBV12-3/TRBV12-4
TGTGCCACCAGCAGTAGGTCGGATTATCAGCCCCAGCATTTT,CATSSRSDYQPQHF,few,TRBJ1-5,.,TRBV15
TGTGCCAGCTCACTTGGACTAGCGGGAGGGTTTAACCAAGAGACCCAGTACTTC,CASSLGLAGGFNQETQYF,.,TRBJ2-5,TRBD2,TRBV18
TGCGCCAGCAGCGTTACAGGGGGCAGCTATGGCTACACCTTC,CASSVTGGSYGYTF,few,TRBJ1-2,TRBD1,TRBV5-1
TGCAGCGTCCAGGGGCTGCTCGTGGAGACCCAGTACTTC,CSVQGLLVETQYF,few,TRBJ2-5,.,TRBV29-1
TGTGCCAGCAGCGCGGACGGGTACGAGCAGTACTTC,CASSADGYEQYF,many,TRBJ2-7,.,TRBV9
TGCAGTGCGCCGACTAGCGGTATGACCCAGTACTTC,CSAPTSGMTQYF,few,TRBJ2-5,TRBD2,TRBV20-1
TGTGCCAGCAGTTACGGGACGGCGAACACTGAAGCTTTCTTT,CASSYGTANTEAFF,.,TRBJ1-1,.,TRBV27
TGCGCCAGCAAAGTAGCGGGAGGAGGGAATGAGCAGTTCTTC,CASKVAGGGNEQFF,.,TRBJ2-1,TRBD2,TRBV4-1
TGTGCCGGACCCGTGCGATCTGGGGCCAACGTCCTGACTTTC,CAGPVRSGANVLTF,few,TRBJ2-6,.,TRBV6-8
TGTGCCAGCAGCGCTCCAGGGGGAGATCAGCCCCAGCATTTT,CASSAPGGDQPQHF,few,TRBJ1-5,TRBD1,TRBV9
TGTGCCACCGGACAGCTATACAATGAGCAGTTCTTC,CATGQLYNEQFF,.,TRBJ2-1,.,TRBV2
TGCGCCAGCAGCTTGCCACAGGCCTCCTACAATGAGCAGTTCTTC,CASSLPQASYNEQFF,.,TRBJ2-1,.,TRBV5-1
TGCGCCAGCAGCCCTACTTGGACCAACCAAGAGACCCAGTACTTC,CASSPTWTNQETQYF,.,TRBJ2-5,.,TRBV4-1
TGTGCCAGCATGACAGAGGGAGCTGGAAACACCATATATTTT,CASMTEGAGNTIYF,.,TRBJ1-3,.,TRBV12-3/TRBV12-4
TGTGCCAGCAGCTTGGGCCTGCAGATGAACACTGAAGCTTTCTTT,CASSLGLQMNTEAFF,.,TRBJ1-1,.,TRBV5-5
TGTGCCAGCAGCACATCCATAGGCCAGCTTAGAGAAAAACTGTTTTTT,CASSTSIGQLREKLFF,few,TRBJ1-4,.,TRBV7-9
TGCGCCAGCAACCTTTCTCTGGACAGGAGCTATGGCTACACCTTC,CASNLSLDRSYGYTF,.,TRBJ1-2,TRBD1,TRBV4-1
TGTGCCAGCAGCTTTGACAGCCCCGACGAGCAGTACTTC,CASSFDSPDEQYF,few,TRBJ2-7,.,TRBV7-9
TGTGCCAGCAGACCAACAGGGTCGGAGGAGACCCAGTACTTC,CASRPTGSEETQYF,.,TRBJ2-5,.,TRBV12-3/TRBV12-4
TGTGCCAGCAGTTCCCCTGTTGCGGGAGGGCCTCCCGGGGAGCTGTTTTTT,CASSSPVAGGPPGELFF,.,TRBJ2-2,TRBD2,TRBV28
TGTGCCAGCAGCCCAAAGGGGAGACAGTCGACGACCCGAGCGAACACCGGGGAGCTGTTTTTT,CASSPKGRQSTTRANTGELFF,few,TRBJ2-2,.,TRBV21-1
TGTGCCAGCGAAACTGGGGATCGAGAGACCCAGTACTTC,CASETGDRETQYF,.,TRBJ2-5,.,TRBV7-6
TGCAGCTTTTGCAGGGGGGAGACTAGCACAGATACGCAGTATTTT,CSFCRGETSTDTQYF,.,TRBJ2-3,.,TRBV29-1
TGTGCTAGTGGTGGGACTAGCGGGGCTAGCACAGATACGCAGTATTTT,CASGGTSGASTDTQYF,few,TRBJ2-3,TRBD2,TRBV12-5
TGCAGCGTTGTGATGGGACAGGCCGCATCCTACGAGCAGTACTTC,CSVVMGQAASYEQYF,few,TRBJ2-7,TRBD1,TRBV29-1
TGTGCCAGCAGCCACCGGGGGTACCAAGAGACCCAGTACTTC,CASSHRGYQETQYF,.,TRBJ2-5,.,TRBV27
TGTGCCAGCATACCCCTAGCGGGGGCCTCGGGGCAGTACTTC,CASIPLAGASGQYF,.,TRBJ2-7,TRBD2,TRBV6-2/TRBV6-3
TGTGCCAGCCGGGCTAGCGGGGGGAGCTCCTACAATGAGCAGTTCTTC,CASRASGGSSYNEQFF,.,TRBJ2-1,TRBD2,TRBV2